Below, 32 T cell receptor beta chains from the same sample are listed, as sequenced in a study of shared clonotypes between healthy human individuals. Profiled with immunoSEQ multiplex PCR; TCRdb holds only in-frame clones, not every one. The sample has 2,500,000 or so clones; more than 80% are singletons. Sequencing was performed on naive CD4+ T cells sorted from blood. Subset of the sample: CD45RA+ positively selected. These receptor sequences come from a man between 18 and 29 years old in good health.

This sequence joins TRBV18 and TRBJ2-3, with 8 bases lining up with TRBD1. Per germline, CDR1 KGHSH and CDR2 LQKENI. J lost 7 bases, V lost 3 bases, and 6 bases had no gene match. The CDR3 is 14 residues long. CDR3 nucleotide sequence: TGTGCCAGCTCACCCCCCGGACAGGGTCATACGCAGTATTTT. Residues: CASSPPGQGHTQYF.

The rearrangement joins TRBV5-1 to TRBJ2-1, with unresolved D. The V end lost 0 bases, the J end lost 4 bases, and 11 bases lay between the germline ends. Germline CDR1 reads SGHRS; CDR2 reads YFSETQ. This CDR3 spans 15 amino acids. Here the CDR3 reads CASSLAAASYNEQFF. The CDR3 DNA is TGCGCCAGCAGCTTGGCGGCAGCCTCATACAATGAGCAGTTCTTC.

V and J are TRBV5-1 and TRBJ1-1; 9 nucleotides agree with TRBD1. The CDR3 spans 17 residues. Germline values: CDR1 SGHRS, CDR2 YFSETQ. Trimming removed 3 bases from V and 1 base from J; junction bases left unmatched: 10. The CDR3 protein is CASSWRTGAFGNTEAFF. CDR3 sequence (DNA): TGCGCCAGCAGCTGGCGGACAGGGGCGTTTGGGAACACTGAAGCTTTCTTT.

This clone was counted only a few times. The chain combines TRBV7-6 with TRBJ2-3; D not certain. The CDR3 consists of 15 residues. Germline loops: CDR1 SGHVS, CDR2 FNYEAQ. Trimming pared 5 bases from V and 0 bases from J, leaving 12 bases between. The CDR3 reads CASSRTGTSTDTQYF. The CDR3 coding sequence is TGTGCCAGCAGCCGTACTGGAACTAGCACAGATACGCAGTATTTT.

The V gene is TRBV18, the J gene TRBJ2-1; D gene unclear. Deletions cut 2 bases from V and 7 bases from J, with 12 bases between. The CDR3 spans 14 residues. Looked up from germline, CDR1 is KGHSH and CDR2 is LQKENI. CDR3 loop: CASSPGWEGNEQFF. Written as DNA, the CDR3 is TGTGCCAGCTCACCAGGGTGGGAAGGAAATGAGCAGTTCTTC.

The chain employs TRBV6-1 and TRBJ2-3; 12 positions match TRBD2. V dropped 2 bases and J dropped 5; count of bases not matched to a gene: 8. The CDR3 length is 17 residues. Germline loops: CDR1 MNHNS, CDR2 SASEGT. CDR3 protein: CASSEPGLAGRKDTQYF. DNA of the CDR3: TGTGCCAGCAGTGAACCCGGACTAGCGGGGAGGAAAGATACGCAGTATTTT.

The V gene is TRBV10-3, the J gene TRBJ2-7; 10 bases map to TRBD2. V lost 3 bases and J lost 6; bases outside the gene matches: 5. The CDR3 has 14 amino acids. The germline V gene has CDR1 ENHRY and CDR2 SYGVKD. CDR3 bases: TGTGCCATCAGTGAAGAGCGGGAGGGTCGCGAGCAGTACTTC. Protein product: CAISEEREGREQYF.

Remarks on this clone: Other DNA sequences in the same sample also yield this CDR3. The chain couples TRBV9 to TRBJ2-5; 11 nucleotides line up with TRBD2. The CDR3 is 14 amino acids. Germline lookup yields CDR1 SGDLS and CDR2 YYNGEE. Trimming at V came to 3 bases and at J to 2 bases, leaving 0 bases not matched to a gene. The CDR3 DNA sequence: TGTGCCAGCAGCGCTAGCGGGGGGCAAGAGACCCAGTACTTC. Translating it yields CASSASGGQETQYF.

V gene TRBV6-1 combines with J gene TRBJ1-5; TRBD1 is a possible D gene (6 bases). The CDR3 runs 15 residues. Germline V CDR1 and CDR2: MNHNS, SASEGT. V gave up 1 base and J gave up 4 bases, with 11 bases separating them. The CDR3 sequence is CASSEGGQKNQPQHF. As DNA, the CDR3 is TGTGCCAGCAGTGAAGGGGGGCAGAAGAATCAGCCCCAGCATTTT.

This clone was observed a few times. The chain recombines TRBV5-1 with TRBJ1-6, with TRBD1 matching 7 bases. V lost 4 bases and J lost 8; bases outside the gene matches: 12. CDR3 length equals 16 residues. Germline V gene lookup returns CDR1 SGHRS and CDR2 YFSETQ. The CDR3 spells CASSAGGTALDSPLHF. The CDR3 coding sequence is TGCGCCAGCAGCGCGGGAGGGACAGCCCTGGATTCACCCCTCCACTTT.

This clone was seen only a few times. CDR3 coding DNA: TGTGCCAGGGCGGTTCAGCCCCAGCATTTT. Translating it yields CARAVQPQHF. J is TRBJ1-5 and V is TRBV5-6; D gene ambiguous. Germline CDR1 reads SGHDT; CDR2 reads YYEEEE. Trimming removed 8 bases from V and 6 bases from J, with 6 bases in between. This CDR3 contains 10 residues.

The V call is TRBV29-1, the J call TRBJ2-2; TRBD2 is a possible D gene (6 bases). With 1 base removed from V and 4 bases from J, the gap between germline ends came to 13 bases. The CDR3 length is 15 residues. Germline loops: CDR1 SQVTM, CDR2 ANQGSEA. The CDR3 sequence: CSVEVGGRITGELFF. CDR3 nucleotides: TGCAGCGTTGAAGTTGGAGGGCGGATCACCGGGGAGCTGTTTTTT.

To note about this clone: Other nucleotide sequences in the sample specify the same CDR3. The chain links TRBV30 to TRBJ2-7; D remains ambiguous. Trimming took off 3 bases at V and 1 base at J, with 4 bases between the two ends. CDR1 is GTSNPN and CDR2 is SVGIG in the germline V gene (reference sequence). This CDR3 has 11 residues. CDR3 sequence reads: CAWSRSYEQYF. CDR3 DNA: TGTGCCTGGAGCCGGTCCTACGAGCAGTACTTC.

This clone appeared once. The chain recombines TRBV5-6 with TRBJ1-1, with TRBD1 matching over 9 bases. The ends lost 4 bases at V and 4 bases at J; junction bases unmatched: 5. This CDR3 has 14 residues. Germline V gene sequence: CDR1 SGHDT, CDR2 YYEEEE. The CDR3 loop is CASSETGGGTEAFF. Here the CDR3 DNA reads TGTGCCAGCAGCGAGACAGGGGGAGGCACTGAAGCTTTCTTT.

This chain uses TRBV5-4 with TRBJ2-3, with a possible D match to TRBD1 (6 bases). The germline gives CDR1 SGHNT, CDR2 YYREEE (reference sequence). The CDR3 loop spans 14 amino acids. V was clipped by 4 bases and J by 0 bases, with 9 bases between them. The CDR3 reads CASSPTGSTDTQYF. CDR3 nucleotide sequence: TGTGCCAGCAGCCCGACAGGTAGCACAGATACGCAGTATTTT.

This clone was detected once. The V call is TRBV5-1, the J call TRBJ2-3; 8 bases are shared with TRBD1. The CDR3 sequence is 15 residues long. Germline loops: CDR1 SGHRS, CDR2 YFSETQ. Trimming at V came to 7 bases and at J to 4 bases, leaving 11 bases not matched to a gene. The CDR3 protein is CASDGQGGGSDTQYF. The DNA for the CDR3 is TGCGCCAGCGATGGACAGGGCGGAGGTTCAGATACGCAGTATTTT. Using reference TRBV5-1 and TRBJ2-3 for the parts outside the CDR3, the full variable domain is KAGVTQTPRYLIKTRGQQVTLSCSPISGHRSVSWYQQTPGQGLQFLFEYFSETQRNKGNFPGRFSGRQFSNSRSEMNVSTLELGDSALYLCASDGQGGGSDTQYFGPGTRLTVL.

V gene TRBV2 combines with J gene TRBJ1-1; D remains ambiguous. In germline, CDR1 is SNHLY, CDR2 FYNNEI. The V end was cut by 9 bases, the J end by 10 bases, with 18 bases between. CDR3 length: 12 residues. The CDR3 bases are TGTGCCAGGGCACTAGTTGGTATCGGAGCTTTCTTT. The encoded protein is CARALVGIGAFF.

V usage is TRBV5-6 and J usage is TRBJ1-2, with no clear D. Per the germline V gene, CDR1 is SGHDT and CDR2 is YYEEEE. Trimming shortened V by 0 bases and J by 0 bases, and 6 bases separated the two germline ends. The length of the CDR3 is 14 residues. The CDR3 DNA reads as TGTGCCAGCAGCTTGGAAACAGCTAACTATGGCTACACCTTC. Protein: CASSLETANYGYTF.

Of note for this clone: The sample has other DNA sequences that encode this CDR3 too. The chain uses TRBV19 and TRBJ2-2; D may correspond to TRBD1 or TRBD2 (5 bases each). Trimming took off 3 bases at V and 5 bases at J, with 13 bases between the two ends. The CDR3 runs to 15 residues. Per germline, CDR1 LNHDA and CDR2 SQIVND (reference sequence). CDR3 protein: CASSITGTQTGELFF. The CDR3 coding sequence is TGTGCCAGTAGTATCACCGGGACCCAAACCGGGGAGCTGTTTTTT.

This clone was observed a handful of times. Other DNA sequences from this sample encode an identical CDR3 as well. This chain links TRBV18 with TRBJ1-1, with D maybe TRBD1 (5 bases). The CDR3 is 11 amino acids. Germline CDR1 KGHSH, CDR2 LQKENI. V gave up 6 bases and J gave up 6 bases, with 8 bases separating them. The CDR3 DNA is TGTGCCAGCTCCCAAGGGGCTGAAGCTTTCTTT. Its translation: CASSQGAEAFF.

The V and J genes are TRBV4-2 and TRBJ2-5; 8 bases map to TRBD2. The ends lost 0 bases at V and 4 bases at J; junction bases unmatched: 13. The germline V gene has CDR1 LGHNA and CDR2 YNFKEQ. The CDR3 covers 18 residues. This chain's CDR3 is CASSQDVGAGALGETQYF. The CDR3 DNA reads as TGTGCCAGCAGCCAAGATGTAGGAGCGGGGGCCCTCGGAGAGACCCAGTACTTC.

This clone occurred a few times. The rearrangement uses TRBV19 and TRBJ2-2, with D tentatively TRBD1 (6 bases). The ends were cut back, 7 bases at V and 7 bases at J, with 13 bases in the middle. This CDR3 is built from 13 residues. Germline V gene data show CDR1 as LNHDA and CDR2 as SQIVND (reference sequence). Here the CDR3 DNA reads TGTGCCAGTATCTACAGGGTCGGCGGGGAGCTGTTTTTT. It encodes CASIYRVGGELFF. Full variable domain (remainder filled in from reference TRBV19 and TRBJ2-2): DGGITQSPKYLFRKEGQNVTLSCEQNLNHDAMYWYRQDPGQGLRLIYYSQIVNDFQKGDIAEGYSVSREKKESFPLTVTSAQKNPTAFYLCASIYRVGGELFFGEGSRLTVL.

In nucleotides, the CDR3 is TGTGCCAGCAGCCGACAGGGAGCGGTCCAAGAGACCCAGTACTTC. Its protein is CASSRQGAVQETQYF. This chain uses TRBV6-9 with TRBJ2-5; 7 nucleotides match TRBD1. Germline CDR1 and CDR2: MNHGY and SVAAGI. This CDR3 region has 15 residues. The V gene end was trimmed by 6 bases and the J gene end by 1 base; junction bases not matched to a gene: 8.

The J gene is TRBJ2-5, the V gene TRBV18, with D possibly being TRBD1 or TRBD2 (5 bases each). This CDR3 has 15 residues. With 6 bases removed from V and 2 bases from J, the gap between germline ends came to 16 bases. Looked up from germline, CDR1 is KGHSH and CDR2 is LQKENI. Here the CDR3 DNA reads TGTGCCAGCTCGCCCGGGGCAGGACCTCAAGAGACCCAGTACTTC. As protein: CASSPGAGPQETQYF.

This chain links TRBV7-2 with TRBJ2-7; maybe TRBD2 (5 bases). V gave up 0 bases and J gave up 3 bases, with 12 bases separating them. This CDR3 is 15 amino acids long. CDR1 is SGHTA, CDR2 FQGNSA, per germline. CDR3 protein: CASSLALWGDYEQYF. CDR3 in DNA: TGTGCCAGCAGCTTAGCGCTTTGGGGAGACTACGAGCAGTACTTC.

As concerns this clone: The same CDR3 arises from other DNA sequences in this sample as well. Here the CDR3 DNA reads TGTGCCAGTAGTATAGGCGGGAGACAAGAGACCCAGTACTTC. Translated, it gives CASSIGGRQETQYF. The chain recombines TRBV19 with TRBJ2-5; 7 positions match TRBD2. Per germline, CDR1 LNHDA and CDR2 SQIVND (reference sequence). With 1 base clipped from V and 2 bases from J, the junction kept 1 base outside the gene matches. The CDR3 contains 14 residues.

The chain recombines TRBV6-5 with TRBJ2-2; 7 bases line up with TRBD1. The CDR3 loop spans 14 amino acids. V shed 9 bases, J shed 4 bases, and the junction held 8 bases outside the gene matches. From germline, CDR1 is MNHEY and CDR2 SVGAGI. CDR3 amino acids: CASKKTGSTGELFF. In DNA, the CDR3 is TGTGCCAGTAAAAAGACAGGGAGCACCGGGGAGCTGTTTTTT.

The chain uses TRBV6-6 and TRBJ2-1; D is undetermined. CDR1 and CDR2 from the germline V gene are MNHNY and SVGAGI (reference sequence). The CDR3 contains 13 residues. The V gene lost 6 bases and the J gene lost 3 bases, with 9 bases spanning the gap. The CDR3 DNA reads TGTGCCAGCAGCCGCGACATCTACAATGAGCAGTTCTTC. The encoded protein is CASSRDIYNEQFF.

This clone has a single count. This specimen includes other DNA sequences encoding the same CDR3. The chain couples TRBV19 to TRBJ2-7, with D maybe TRBD2 (6 bases). This CDR3 is built from 14 residues. The V and J ends lost 5 bases and 0 bases respectively, with 11 bases between them. Germline V lookup: CDR1 LNHDA, CDR2 SQIVND (reference sequence). CDR3 DNA sequence: TGTGCCAGTAGTCGTGGGGGGAGCTCCTACGAGCAGTACTTC. The encoded protein is CASSRGGSSYEQYF.

J is TRBJ2-7 and V is TRBV4-1; D gene unclear. V was clipped by 0 bases and J by 7 bases, with 7 bases between them. Germline-derived CDR1 and CDR2 are MGHRA and YSYEKL. The CDR3 is made up of 12 amino acids. The CDR3 loop is CASSQDLGEQYF. In DNA form, the CDR3 reads TGCGCCAGCAGCCAAGATTTGGGAGAGCAGTACTTC.

The V and J genes are TRBV6-6 and TRBJ2-7; D is unclear. Germline lookup yields CDR1 MNHNY and CDR2 SVGAGI (reference sequence). The length of the CDR3 is 12 residues. Trimming left V 3 bases short and J 6 bases short, with 9 bases between. CDR3 region: CASSYSGREQYF. As DNA, the CDR3 is TGTGCCAGCAGTTATTCCGGACGCGAGCAGTACTTC.

The chain links TRBV6-1 to TRBJ1-1; tentatively, D is TRBD1 (6 bases). The CDR3 runs to 13 residues. V lost 6 bases and J 1 base, leaving 9 bases between the germline ends. Germline loops: CDR1 MNHNS, CDR2 SASEGT. Here the CDR3 reads CASRQGPNTEAFF. CDR3 sequence (DNA): TGTGCCAGCAGACAGGGACCGAACACTGAAGCTTTCTTT.